This TCR beta chain was profiled in a study of blood T cells in healthy people across ages. Findings and limits, study-wide: The recorded TCR beta diversity per million T cells decreased in a roughly linear manner with age.

The germline V gene has CDR1 SGHTA and CDR2 FQGNSA. Trimming left V 5 bases short and J 1 base short, with 27 bases between. The CDR3 loop spans 20 amino acids. For this clonotype: Its antigen is unidentified.

Individuals who donated were healthy Caucasians from Russia aged roughly 6 to 100. Then a second PCR, running about 6 to 12 cycles, was carried out with a sample-barcoded 5' primer and a J-beta primer mix. Researchers report that each sample yielded at least 2.5 million CDR3-containing paired-end reads. TCRdb reprocessed the 5' RACE reads with MiXCR, giving one entry per CDR3 protein. The sample lists some 800,000 distinct CDR3 sequences, around 45% occurring once. The rearrangement links TRBV7-2 to TRBJ1-5, with D possibly matching TRBD1 (5 bases). The receptor's source is a man between 60 and 75 years old in good health. Sequencing was done on a sample of blood. CDR3 loop: CASSPRAGRTGQESNQPQHF. The CDR3, as DNA: TGTGCCAGCAGCCCCCGAGCAGGGCGTACCGGCCAAGAGAGCAATCAGCCCCAGCATTTT.